These 6 T cell receptor beta chains were all obtained from the same sample, sequenced in a study of blood T cell repertoires in COVID-19. This table comes from immunoSEQ multiplex PCR, and its TCRdb copy is limited to in-frame clones, with some not included. The sample carries more than 150,000 clones, around four fifths recorded once. Sequencing input: peripheral blood. The receptors were sampled from an older woman with acute or convalescent COVID-19.

The chain combines TRBV6-5 with TRBJ2-5; 7 nucleotides line up with TRBD1. The J segment lost 5 bases and the V segment lost 6 bases, leaving 6 bases of the junction unmatched. Germline values: CDR1 MNHEY, CDR2 SVGAGI. The length of the CDR3 is 13 residues. CDR3 sequence reads: CASRTGFGETQYF. The CDR3 nucleotides are TGTGCCAGCAGGACAGGGTTTGGGGAGACCCAGTACTTC.

The rearrangement uses TRBV7-2 and TRBJ2-3; 13 nucleotides match TRBD2. The CDR3 loop spans 19 amino acids. In germline, CDR1 is SGHTA, CDR2 FQGNSA. Trimming took 3 bases from V and 1 from J; bases not matched to a gene: 10. The CDR3: CASSLQGLAGPPRTDTQYF. CDR3 sequence (DNA): TGTGCCAGCAGCTTGCAGGGACTAGCGGGGCCGCCCCGCACAGATACGCAGTATTTT.

This clone was counted between two and nine times. The chain is built from TRBV30 and TRBJ1-2; D is undetermined. This CDR3 region has 15 residues. V shed 0 bases and J shed 7 bases, with 18 bases lying between them. Germline CDR1 is GTSNPN and CDR2 is SVGIG (reference sequence). The CDR3 DNA is TGTGCCTGGAGTGTACATGTTCGGGGATGGGCTGGCTACACCTTC. As protein: CAWSVHVRGWAGYTF.

This chain links TRBV12-5 with TRBJ1-2, with 9 bases fitting TRBD1. Germline CDR1 reads LGHNT; CDR2 reads FRNRAP. The J segment lost 6 bases and the V segment lost 2 bases, leaving 4 bases of the junction unmatched. The CDR3 sequence is 14 residues long. As DNA, the CDR3 is TGTGCTAGTGGTTTGACAGGGGGCGCACATGGCTACACCTTC. This gives the protein CASGLTGGAHGYTF.

The chain couples TRBV7-9 to TRBJ1-4, with 7 bases lining up with TRBD1. After removal of 6 bases from V and 7 bases from J, the junction contained 8 bases not matched to a gene. The CDR3 extends over 14 amino acids. Per the germline V gene, CDR1 is SEHNR and CDR2 is FQNEAQ (reference sequence). The CDR3 nucleotides read TGTGCCAGCAGTAGACAGGGATGGGGTGAAAAACTGTTTTTT. This gives the protein CASSRQGWGEKLFF.

The rearrangement uses TRBV30 and TRBJ1-4, with 9 bases that match TRBD1. Germline V lookup: CDR1 GTSNPN, CDR2 SVGIG (reference sequence). The CDR3 loop spans 16 amino acids. Losses at the gene ends were 2 bases for V and 2 bases for J; bases not matched to a gene: 6. The DNA for the CDR3 is TGTGCCTGGAGTATGACAGGGGGGGTGACTAATGAAAAACTGTTTTTT. Translation: CAWSMTGGVTNEKLFF.